These 21 T cell receptor beta chains originate from one sample sequenced in a study of beta chain features in type 1 diabetes. cDNA synthesis used the whole RNA isolate, giving expressed TCRB sequences. Using immunoSEQ multiplex PCR, the repertoire was profiled, and TCRdb retains in-frame clones only, with some absent. The data show 680,000 or so clones, roughly 15% seen once. The sequencing sample was made of naive CD4+ T cells from blood. The receptors shown here come from a man in his late teens or twenties in good health.

The chain is built from TRBV5-1 and TRBJ1-2; 8 nucleotides agree with TRBD1. CDR3 length equals 13 residues. V lost 5 bases to trimming and J lost 9 bases; unmatched junction nucleotides: 9. Germline values: CDR1 SGHRS, CDR2 YFSETQ. CDR3 residues: CASRTGEGMRYTF. The CDR3 DNA reads as TGCGCCAGCAGGACAGGGGAGGGTATGCGCTACACCTTC.

This chain joins TRBV27 and TRBJ2-7; 10 nucleotides match TRBD1. The CDR3 spans 14 residues. J lost 2 bases, V lost 5 bases, and 3 bases had no gene match. CDR1 is MNHEY and CDR2 is SMNVEV in the germline V gene (reference sequence). CDR3: CASSGQGGAYEQYF. CDR3 nucleotides: TGTGCCAGCAGTGGACAGGGGGGGGCCTACGAGCAGTACTTC.

A remark on this clone: The same CDR3 arises from other DNA sequences in this sample as well. V and J are TRBV9 and TRBJ2-5; TRBD2 is a possible D gene (7 bases). The V gene lost 0 bases and the J gene lost 5 bases, with 11 bases spanning the gap. The CDR3 has 14 residues. The germline gives CDR1 SGDLS, CDR2 YYNGEE. CDR3 nucleotides: TGTGCCAGCAGCGTAGCGGGGGGCGGTGAGACCCAGTACTTC. Residues: CASSVAGGGETQYF.

There are a few counts of this clone. The rearrangement uses TRBV28 and TRBJ2-5, with 12 bases matching TRBD1. Looked up from germline, CDR1 is MDHEN and CDR2 is SYDVKM. With 5 bases clipped from V and 5 bases from J, the junction kept 6 bases outside the gene matches. CDR3 length: 15 residues. CDR3 amino acids: CASSLGQGAWETQYF. CDR3 bases: TGTGCCAGCAGTCTGGGACAGGGGGCATGGGAGACCCAGTACTTC. The full variable domain, in which reference TRBV28 and TRBJ2-5 provide the parts outside the CDR3, is DVKVTQSSRYLVKRTGEKVFLECVQDMDHENMFWYRQDPGLGLRLIYFSYDVKMKEKGDIPEGYSVSREKKERFSLILESASTNQTSMYLCASSLGQGAWETQYFGPGTRLLVL.

This clone has just a few counts. V gene TRBV9 combines with J gene TRBJ2-1, with 10 nucleotides matching TRBD1. The CDR3 sequence is 15 residues long. After removal of 0 bases from V and 8 bases from J, the junction contained 5 bases not matched to a gene. Germline V gives CDR1 SGDLS, CDR2 YYNGEE. CDR3 in amino acids: CASSVAGTGVYEQFF. DNA for the CDR3: TGTGCCAGCAGCGTAGCCGGGACAGGGGTCTATGAGCAGTTCTTC.

This clone has only a few counts. The rearrangement links TRBV4-2 to TRBJ2-4; 8 bases are shared with TRBD2. There are 14 residues in the CDR3. Per germline, CDR1 LGHNA and CDR2 YNFKEQ. V shed 1 base and J 8 bases; nucleotides not matched to a gene: 4. Here the CDR3 DNA reads TGTGCCAGCAGCCAAGGGGGACTAGTCGACATTCAGTACTTC. It specifies CASSQGGLVDIQYF.

This clone was detected only a few times. This chain joins TRBV4-3 and TRBJ1-1; 10 bases line up with TRBD1. Trimming removed 3 bases from V and 5 bases from J; junction bases left unmatched: 6. Germline values: CDR1 LGHNA, CDR2 YSLEER. There are 15 residues in the CDR3. The CDR3 sequence is CASSQAGTGATEAFF. The CDR3 DNA follows: TGCGCCAGCAGCCAGGCCGGGACAGGGGCTACTGAAGCTTTCTTT.

V is TRBV5-1 and J is TRBJ2-2; TRBD2 matches 9 bases. Looked up from germline, CDR1 is SGHRS and CDR2 is YFSETQ. This CDR3 contains 15 residues. V shed 7 bases, J shed 1 base, and the junction held 5 bases outside the gene matches. CDR3: CASASTSGNTGELFF. In nucleotides, the CDR3 is TGCGCCAGCGCTTCGACTAGCGGGAACACCGGGGAGCTGTTTTTT.

The chain combines TRBV28 with TRBJ2-7; D possibly corresponds to TRBD1 (6 bases). The V gene lost 5 bases and the J gene lost 4 bases, with 15 bases spanning the gap. The CDR3 is 14 amino acids. In germline, CDR1 is MDHEN, CDR2 SYDVKM. The CDR3 DNA reads as TGTGCCAGCAGTACCCCGGGACACCAGTACGAGCAGTACTTC. It specifies CASSTPGHQYEQYF.

This clone was seen a handful of times. This chain uses TRBV6-1 with TRBJ2-3; D ambiguous. This CDR3 region has 11 residues. Between the trimmed V and J ends, which lost 5 bases and 4 bases, there was a span of 4 bases. Germline CDR1 is MNHNS and CDR2 is SASEGT. The CDR3 reads CASSLPDTQYF. In nucleotides, the CDR3 is TGTGCCAGCAGTTTGCCAGATACGCAGTATTTT.

This clone showed up just a few times. The chain couples TRBV5-4 to TRBJ2-6; a possible D gene is TRBD1 (6 bases). The V gene's germline CDR1 is SGHNT and CDR2 YYREEE (reference sequence). V dropped 5 bases and J dropped 2 bases, with 23 bases sitting between them. This CDR3 region has 19 residues. In nucleotides, the CDR3 is TGTGCCAGCAGGGCTGGATATCTCTTCTGGACAGCTGGGGCCAACGTCCTGACTTTC. Residues: CASRAGYLFWTAGANVLTF.

This chain uses TRBV18 with TRBJ2-6, with TRBD1 identical over 9 bases. This CDR3 region has 18 residues. Trimming removed 0 bases from V and 3 bases from J; junction bases left unmatched: 6. Germline-derived CDR1 and CDR2 are KGHSH and LQKENI. The CDR3 here is CASSPPGTGSSGANVLTF. The CDR3 DNA reads as TGTGCCAGCTCACCACCCGGGACAGGGTCGAGTGGGGCCAACGTCCTGACTTTC. The variable domain in full, with the rest retrieved from reference TRBV18 and TRBJ2-6, is NAGVMQNPRHLVRRRGQEARLRCSPMKGHSHVYWYRQLPEEGLKFMVYLQKENIIDESGMPKERFSAEFPKEGPSILRIQQVVRGDSAAYFCASSPPGTGSSGANVLTFGAGSRLTVL.

The gene calls are TRBV27 and TRBJ1-5; 11 bases map to TRBD1. Trimming removed 5 bases from V and 5 bases from J; junction bases left unmatched: 14. CDR1 MNHEY and CDR2 SMNVEV come from the germline V gene (reference sequence). This CDR3 is built from 18 residues. The CDR3 coding sequence is TGTGCCAGCAGTCCATACCGTTCTAGGACAGGGGGCGATCAGCCCCAGCATTTT. Encoded protein: CASSPYRSRTGGDQPQHF.

This clone came up once. The chain combines TRBV4-2 with TRBJ1-4, with D maybe TRBD1 (5 bases). Germline loops: CDR1 LGHNA, CDR2 YNFKEQ. The CDR3 length is 15 residues. V was pared by 4 bases and J by 5 bases, with 14 bases between. CDR3 in amino acids: CASSPWGLENEKLFF. The CDR3 DNA sequence: TGTGCCAGCAGCCCCTGGGGCCTGGAGAATGAAAAACTGTTTTTT.

This clone was found a few times. The chain uses TRBV7-9 and TRBJ2-1, with a possible D match to TRBD1 (5 bases). Trimming stripped 5 bases from V and 12 bases from J, with 20 bases between. The CDR3 is made up of 14 amino acids. The germline CDR1 and CDR2 sequences are SEHNR and FQNEAQ (reference sequence). The CDR3 here is CASSLPGTGHRQFF. DNA of the CDR3: TGTGCCAGCAGCCTACCAGGTACAGGACATCGGCAGTTCTTC.

Notes on this clone: Distinct nucleotide sequences in the sample also encode this CDR3. This chain joins TRBV4-2 and TRBJ2-5; no definite D call. CDR1 is LGHNA and CDR2 is YNFKEQ in the germline V gene. Trimming left V 1 base short and J 1 base short, with 4 bases between. The CDR3 is made up of 13 amino acids. The CDR3 is CASSQGPQETQYF. In DNA form, the CDR3 reads TGTGCCAGCAGCCAAGGCCCCCAAGAGACCCAGTACTTC.

This clone has only a few counts. The sample has other DNA sequences that encode this CDR3 too. The chain is built from TRBV5-1 and TRBJ1-5; no clear D gene. V lost 0 bases, J lost 3 bases, and 7 bases lay in between. CDR1 and CDR2 (germline): SGHRS, YFSETQ. The CDR3 is 14 residues long. CDR3 nucleotide sequence: TGCGCCAGCAGCTTGGGCGGTTACAATCAGCCCCAGCATTTT. This translates into CASSLGGYNQPQHF.

The genes are TRBV18 and TRBJ1-2; a possible D gene is TRBD1 (6 bases). CDR1 is KGHSH, CDR2 LQKENI, per germline. This CDR3 contains 14 residues. The V end was cut by 2 bases, the J end by 3 bases, with 10 bases between. The CDR3 reads CASSPVPGDYGYTF. The DNA for the CDR3 is TGTGCCAGCTCACCAGTCCCAGGGGACTATGGCTACACCTTC.

Points on this clone: The sample holds other DNA sequences that translate to the same CDR3. The gene calls are TRBV7-8 and TRBJ2-5; D is ambiguous. CDR1 is SGHVS and CDR2 is FQNEAQ in the germline V gene. The CDR3 is 13 residues long. Deletions cut 5 bases from V and 1 base from J, with 8 bases between. CDR3 protein: CASSRTFQETQYF. Here the CDR3 DNA reads TGTGCCAGCAGCCGAACATTCCAAGAGACCCAGTACTTC. The whole variable domain, remainder taken from reference TRBV7-8 and TRBJ2-5, is GAGVSQSPRYKVAKRGQDVALRCDPISGHVSLFWYQQALGQGPEFLTYFQNEAQLDKSGLPSDRFFAERPEGSVSTLKIQRTQQEDSAVYLCASSRTFQETQYFGPGTRLLVL.

The CDR3 protein is CASSPYGTGNNREQYF. As DNA, the CDR3 is TGCGCCAGCAGTCCGTATGGGACAGGGAATAATAGGGAGCAGTACTTC. This sequence joins TRBV4-3 and TRBJ2-7; 9 bases line up with TRBD1. Germline CDR1 reads LGHNA; CDR2 reads YSLEER. J lost 7 bases, V lost 6 bases, and 16 bases had no gene match. The CDR3 spans 16 residues.

A few counts support this clone. The rearrangement links TRBV28 to TRBJ1-2; weak D call: TRBD1 (5 bases). V was clipped by 6 bases and J by 2 bases, with 16 bases between them. The germline gives CDR1 MDHEN, CDR2 SYDVKM. CDR3 length equals 15 residues. CDR3 nucleotides: TGTGCCAGCAGGCCTCCCCTGCGGGGGAACTATGGCTACACCTTC. This gives the protein CASRPPLRGNYGYTF.